Listed below are T cell receptor beta chains from one sample, sequenced in a study of blood T cell repertoires in COVID-19. Only in-frame clones appear in the TCRdb table, and some are missing; sequencing was by immunoSEQ multiplex PCR. The data hold 73,000 or so clones, with roughly 70% observed a single time. The sequencing sample was made of peripheral blood. All receptors derive from a man between 60 and 75 years old with acute or convalescent COVID-19. Each CDR3 is given with its conserved first and last residue. A D gene is named only where the DNA matches it firmly. Clone sizes are given selectively: once, few, many, or a class where the clone is expanded.

V gene,clone size,D gene,J gene,CDR3 protein,CDR3 DNA
TRBV6-6,-,TRBD2,TRBJ2-2,CASSGLAENAGELFF,TGTGCCAGCAGTGGGCTAGCGGAGAACGCCGGGGAGCTGTTTTTT
TRBV3-1/TRBV3-2,-,TRBD2,TRBJ2-1,CASSPAGRSYEQFF,TGTGCCAGCAGCCCAGCGGGACGTTCCTATGAGCAGTTCTTC
TRBV2,-,-,TRBJ2-7,CASSEGRDRYEQYF,TGTGCCAGCAGTGAGGGGCGGGACCGTTACGAGCAGTACTTC
TRBV7-9,few,-,TRBJ2-1,CASSPRDTPYNEQFF,TGTGCCAGCAGCCCCCGGGACACTCCCTACAATGAGCAGTTCTTC
TRBV28,few,-,TRBJ1-1,CASSEGKGTEAFF,TGTGCCAGCAGTGAGGGAAAGGGAACTGAAGCTTTCTTT
TRBV3-1/TRBV3-2,-,-,TRBJ2-5,CASSQDLGETQYF,TGTGCCAGCAGCCAAGATCTGGGCGAGACCCAGTACTTC
TRBV3-1/TRBV3-2,-,-,TRBJ2-1,CASSQDLVHGNEQFF,TGTGCCAGCAGCCAAGATCTTGTGCACGGCAATGAGCAGTTCTTC
TRBV3-1/TRBV3-2,-,TRBD2,TRBJ2-2,CASSPRWRGSTGELFF,TGTGCCAGCAGCCCCAGGTGGCGGGGGAGCACCGGGGAGCTGTTTTTT
TRBV6-4,-,-,TRBJ2-5,CASSAGPWETQYF,TGTGCCAGCAGTGCTGGGCCTTGGGAGACCCAGTACTTC
TRBV5-1,once,TRBD1,TRBJ2-1,CASRPAQGAYNEQFF,TGCGCCAGCAGGCCCGCACAGGGGGCCTACAATGAGCAGTTCTTC
TRBV18,-,TRBD1,TRBJ2-2,CASSPLTYRGGTGELFF,TGTGCCAGCTCACCCTTAACTTACAGGGGTGGCACCGGGGAGCTGTTTTTT
TRBV21-1,-,-,TRBJ2-5,CASSGFPGGSETQYF,TGTGCCAGCAGCGGTTTTCCGGGGGGAAGTGAGACCCAGTACTTC
TRBV7-8,-,TRBD2,TRBJ2-1,CASSLAAGGYNEQFF,TGTGCCAGCAGCTTAGCAGCGGGGGGCTACAATGAGCAGTTCTTC
TRBV20-1,-,-,TRBJ1-1,CSATKTAEAFF,TGCAGTGCCACTAAAACTGCAGAAGCTTTCTTT
TRBV27,-,TRBD2,TRBJ2-7,CASSLAGDSYEQYF,TGTGCCAGCAGTTTAGCGGGGGACTCCTACGAGCAGTACTTC
TRBV3-1/TRBV3-2,-,-,TRBJ2-5,CASTEGTLQETQYF,TGTGCCAGCACCGAGGGGACATTACAAGAGACCCAGTACTTC
TRBV5-1,-,TRBD1,TRBJ2-7,CASSLGGQGTYEQYF,TGCGCCAGCAGCTTGGGGGGACAGGGTACCTACGAGCAGTACTTC